This is a list of T cell receptor beta chains from one sample in a study of shared clonotypes between healthy human individuals. Data came from immunoSEQ multiplex PCR; TCRdb stores just in-frame clones and leaves some out. This sample yields about 2.1 million clones, of which under 95% are seen a single time; about 1.5% belongs to the top ten. The specimen was naive CD8+ T cells from PBMCs. These TCRs come from a man younger than 35 in good health. Some clones in this sample may be carry-over from other donors' samples. Each CDR3 is given with its conserved first and last residue.

CDR3 protein,J gene,V gene
CASSAAGGIYEQYF,TRBJ2-7,TRBV23-1
CASSLTVKLAGSNEQFF,TRBJ2-1,TRBV7-3
CASSDYRLITGSGELFF,TRBJ2-2,TRBV10-1
CASSSGTTTSGEQYF,TRBJ2-7,TRBV7-2
CSVEARTGELFF,TRBJ2-2,TRBV29-1
CSIVESGTPTYEQYF,TRBJ2-7,TRBV29-1
CASSQGNTEAFF,TRBJ1-1,TRBV4-1
CASSQGLDSYNEQFF,TRBJ2-1,TRBV4-2
CASSGHNGGYGYTF,TRBJ1-2,TRBV4-3
CATRTDANTGELFF,TRBJ2-2,TRBV10-3
CASSLADWDEQYF,TRBJ2-7,TRBV7-9
CASTPGLRTSGGEYF,TRBJ2-5,TRBV11-2
CASSPWTPQSSYEQYF,TRBJ2-7,TRBV11-2
CASSSGLAGFADTQYF,TRBJ2-3,TRBV28
CASSQSGRAFEQYF,TRBJ2-7,TRBV4-3
CASSAERARYNEQFF,TRBJ2-1,TRBV14
CATERWRDTGELFF,TRBJ2-2,TRBV11-2
CASSSQGATSEQYF,TRBJ2-7,TRBV7-8
CASSYSAGEWVETQYF,TRBJ2-5,TRBV6-5
CASSYLRNEQYF,TRBJ2-7,TRBV28
CASSEALPGGNQPQHF,TRBJ1-5,TRBV6-1
CASSSREGPYGYTF,TRBJ1-2,TRBV7-2
CSARDEADQTF,TRBJ1-2,TRBV20-1
CAISERQGENIQYF,TRBJ2-4,TRBV10-3
CASSSARETQYF,TRBJ2-5,TRBV28
CASSLPRQIHSYEQYF,TRBJ2-7,TRBV11-3
CASSLRTGTGGLADTQYF,TRBJ2-3,TRBV7-9
CASSENGHRIETQYF,TRBJ2-5,TRBV2
CASSLVGGGPYEQYF,NA,TRBV11-2
CASSEQGGQPQHF,TRBJ1-5,TRBV5-6
CASADSNHRDEQYF,TRBJ2-7,TRBV27
CATFDPGAYEQYF,TRBJ2-7,TRBV19
CASSFGESYEQYF,TRBJ2-7,TRBV5-1
CASSTLDRTSSYEQYF,TRBJ2-7,TRBV19
CASSPLVGADGYTF,TRBJ1-2,TRBV4-1
CSVWFLNEQYF,TRBJ2-7,TRBV29-1
CASSQDWGTEQFF,TRBJ2-1,TRBV4-1
CASSPIAGGGGIQYF,TRBJ2-4,TRBV6-5
CSVGGTGEGYGYTF,TRBJ1-2,TRBV29-1
CASSPEEFRGQPQHF,TRBJ1-5,TRBV18
CASGMGQGNYGYTF,TRBJ1-2,TRBV6-1
CASSYSGNGYTF,TRBJ1-2,TRBV6-5
CASSFGRDSTDTQYF,TRBJ2-3,TRBV5-4
CASSPGRSAEAFF,TRBJ1-1,TRBV7-3
CASSDPLRDSEGATNEKLFF,TRBJ1-4,TRBV9
CSALNGGRGEQFF,TRBJ2-1,TRBV29-1
CASSVVGTGPRELFF,TRBJ2-2,TRBV9
CASSWGGPYNEQFF,TRBJ2-1,TRBV27
CASSHGTGGTGELFF,TRBJ2-2,TRBV27
CASSPSQGFTYGYTF,TRBJ1-2,TRBV11-2